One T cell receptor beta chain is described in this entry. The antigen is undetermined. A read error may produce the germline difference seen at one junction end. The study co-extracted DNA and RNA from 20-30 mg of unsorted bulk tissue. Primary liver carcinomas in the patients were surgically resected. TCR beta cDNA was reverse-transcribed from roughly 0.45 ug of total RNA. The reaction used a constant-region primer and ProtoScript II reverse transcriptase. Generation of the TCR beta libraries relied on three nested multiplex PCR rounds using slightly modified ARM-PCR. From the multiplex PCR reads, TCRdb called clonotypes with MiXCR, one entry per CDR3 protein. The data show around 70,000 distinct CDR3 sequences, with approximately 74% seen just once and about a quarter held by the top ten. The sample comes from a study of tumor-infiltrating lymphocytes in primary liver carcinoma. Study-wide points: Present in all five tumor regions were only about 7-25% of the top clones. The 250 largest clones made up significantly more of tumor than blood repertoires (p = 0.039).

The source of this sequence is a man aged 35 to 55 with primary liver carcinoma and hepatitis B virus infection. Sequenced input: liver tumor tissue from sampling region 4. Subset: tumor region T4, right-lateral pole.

CDR3: CASKLQGYEQCF. CDR3 nucleotide sequence: TGTGCCAGCAAACTACAGGGCTACGAGCAGTGCTTC. This chain joins TRBV12-3 or TRBV12-4 and TRBJ2-7, with a possible D match to TRBD1 (6 bases). The CDR3 totals 12 residues.